The clone carrying this T cell receptor (beta chain) was seen many times. Its antigen remains unknown. This sample is part of a study of Graves' ophthalmopathy and Graves' hyperthyroidism. All donors with ophthalmopathy were recorded as having moderate-to-severe activity, CAS ≥3, NOSPECS ≥4 and a duration under 3 months. Diagnosis used clinical symptoms, serum thyroxine, TRAb, thyroid ultrasound and orbital computed tomography. The authors used Ficoll-Paque density gradient centrifugation to separate PBMCs. The input was 7.5 to 10 ml of fresh peripheral blood. As the template, RNA transcripts were used to amplify TCR beta CDR3 regions. HTBI primers primed a first-round RT-PCR, and a second-round multiplex PCR followed. One entry per CDR3 protein, called by TCRdb with MiXCR from the multiplex PCR reads. The table has about 220,000 distinct CDR3 sequences, 20% to 25% seen once. Germline CDR1 reads DFQATT; CDR2 reads SNEGSKA (reference sequence). V lost 0 bases to trimming and J lost 3 bases; unmatched junction nucleotides: 2. CDR3 length: 14 residues.

Points from the study as a whole: Blood shared most expanded thyroid clonotypes above 0.001 frequency.

The chain joins TRBV20-1 to TRBJ1-1, with 9 nucleotides matching TRBD1. The sequence derives from a woman aged 50 to 60 with Graves' ophthalmopathy. The sequenced sample was peripheral blood. CDR3 nucleotides: TGCAGTGCTAGAGAACAGGGGGCTGACACTGAAGCTTTCTTT. Translating it yields CSAREQGADTEAFF.